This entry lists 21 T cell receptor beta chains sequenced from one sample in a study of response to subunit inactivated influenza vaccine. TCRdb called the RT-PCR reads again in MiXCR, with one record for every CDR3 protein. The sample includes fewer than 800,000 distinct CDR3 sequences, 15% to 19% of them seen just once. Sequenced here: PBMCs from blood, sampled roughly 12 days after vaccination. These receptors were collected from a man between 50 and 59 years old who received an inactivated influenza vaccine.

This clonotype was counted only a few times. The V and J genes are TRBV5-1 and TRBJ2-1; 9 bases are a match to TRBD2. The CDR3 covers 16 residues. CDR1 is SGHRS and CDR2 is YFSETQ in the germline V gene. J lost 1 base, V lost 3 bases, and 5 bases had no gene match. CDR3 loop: CASSSGGGGSYNEQFF. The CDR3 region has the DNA TGCGCCAGCAGCTCGGGCGGGGGGGGTTCCTACAATGAGCAGTTCTTC.

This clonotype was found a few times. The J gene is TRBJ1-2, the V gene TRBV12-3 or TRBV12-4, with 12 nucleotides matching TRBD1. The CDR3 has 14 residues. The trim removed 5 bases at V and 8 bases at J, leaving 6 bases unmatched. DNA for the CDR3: TGTGCCAGCAGTCCCGGGACAGGGGGCGTCGGCTACACCTTC. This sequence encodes CASSPGTGGVGYTF.

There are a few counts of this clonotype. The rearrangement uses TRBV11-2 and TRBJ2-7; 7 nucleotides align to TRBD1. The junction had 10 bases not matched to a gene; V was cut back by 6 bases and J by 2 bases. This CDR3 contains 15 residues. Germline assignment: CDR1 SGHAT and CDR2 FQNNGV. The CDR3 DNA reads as TGTGCCAGCAGGAACACTCTGACAGGGACCTACGAGCAGTACTTC. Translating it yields CASRNTLTGTYEQYF.

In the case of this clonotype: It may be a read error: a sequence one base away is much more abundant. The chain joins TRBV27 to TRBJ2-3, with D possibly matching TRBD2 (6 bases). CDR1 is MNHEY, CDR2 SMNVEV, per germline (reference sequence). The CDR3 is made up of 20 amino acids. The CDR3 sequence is CASSLNPPLWGEAAADRQYF. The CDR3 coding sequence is TGTGCCAGCAGTTTAAACCCCCCCCTTTGGGGGGAAGCAGCGGCAGATAGGCAGTATTTT.

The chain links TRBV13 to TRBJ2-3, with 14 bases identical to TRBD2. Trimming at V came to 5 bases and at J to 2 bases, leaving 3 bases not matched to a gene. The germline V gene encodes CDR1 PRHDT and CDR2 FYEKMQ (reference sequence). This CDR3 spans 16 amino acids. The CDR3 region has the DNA TGTGCCAGCAGCGGGACTAGCGGGGGACTCACAGATACGCAGTATTTT. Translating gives CASSGTSGGLTDTQYF. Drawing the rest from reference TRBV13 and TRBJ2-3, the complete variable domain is AAGVIQSPRHLIKEKRETATLKCYPIPRHDTVYWYQQGPGQDPQFLISFYEKMQSDKGSIPDRFSAQQFSDYHSELNMSSLELGDSALYFCASSGTSGGLTDTQYFGPGTRLTVL.

The CDR3 sequence: CAISEWSNQPQHF. In DNA form, the CDR3 reads TGTGCCATCAGTGAGTGGAGCAATCAGCCCCAGCATTTT. The chain combines TRBV10-3 with TRBJ1-5; D not certain. The V and J ends lost 1 base and 1 base respectively, with 2 bases between them. CDR1 and CDR2 from the germline V gene are ENHRY and SYGVKD. CDR3 length: 13 amino acids.

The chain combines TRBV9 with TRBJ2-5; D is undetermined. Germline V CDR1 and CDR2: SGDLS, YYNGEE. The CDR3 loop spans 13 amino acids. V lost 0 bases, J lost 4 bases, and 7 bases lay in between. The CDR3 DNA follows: TGTGCCAGCAGCGTAGAAGGGCTAGAGACCCAGTACTTC. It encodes CASSVEGLETQYF.

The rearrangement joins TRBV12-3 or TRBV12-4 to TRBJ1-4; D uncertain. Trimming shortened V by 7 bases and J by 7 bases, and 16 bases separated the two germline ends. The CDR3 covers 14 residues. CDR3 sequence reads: CASKPPYWAEKLFF. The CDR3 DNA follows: TGTGCCAGCAAACCGCCGTATTGGGCTGAAAAACTGTTTTTT.

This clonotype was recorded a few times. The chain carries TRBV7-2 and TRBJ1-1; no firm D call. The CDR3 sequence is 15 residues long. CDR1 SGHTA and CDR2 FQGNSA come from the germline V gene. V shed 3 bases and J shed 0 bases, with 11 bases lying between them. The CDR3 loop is CASSLSSRMNTEAFF. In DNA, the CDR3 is TGTGCCAGCAGCTTGTCGTCGCGCATGAACACTGAAGCTTTCTTT.

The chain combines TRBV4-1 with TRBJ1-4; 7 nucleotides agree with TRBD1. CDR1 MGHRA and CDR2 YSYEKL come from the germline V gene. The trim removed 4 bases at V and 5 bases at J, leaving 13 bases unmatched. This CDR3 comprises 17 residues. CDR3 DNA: TGCGCCAGCAGCCCGGGACAGTGGAGAAGGGCCAATGAAAAACTGTTTTTT. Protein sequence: CASSPGQWRRANEKLFF.

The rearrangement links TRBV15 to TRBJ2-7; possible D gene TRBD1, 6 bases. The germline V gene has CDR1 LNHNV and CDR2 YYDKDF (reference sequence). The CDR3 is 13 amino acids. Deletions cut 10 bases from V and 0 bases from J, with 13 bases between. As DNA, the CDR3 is TGTGCCATCCGGGACACCAGCTCCTACGAGCAGTACTTC. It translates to CAIRDTSSYEQYF. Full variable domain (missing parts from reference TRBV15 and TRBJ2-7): DAMVIQNPRYQVTQFGKPVTLSCSQTLNHNVMYWYQQKSSQAPKLLFHYYDKDFNNEADTPDNFQSRRPNTSFCFLDIRSPGLGDTAMYLCAIRDTSSYEQYFGPGTRLTVT.

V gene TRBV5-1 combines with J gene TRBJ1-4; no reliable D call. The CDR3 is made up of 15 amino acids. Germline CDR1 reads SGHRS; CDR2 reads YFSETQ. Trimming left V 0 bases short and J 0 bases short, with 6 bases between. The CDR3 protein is CASSLGQTTNEKLFF. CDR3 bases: TGCGCCAGCAGCTTGGGACAAACAACTAATGAAAAACTGTTTTTT.

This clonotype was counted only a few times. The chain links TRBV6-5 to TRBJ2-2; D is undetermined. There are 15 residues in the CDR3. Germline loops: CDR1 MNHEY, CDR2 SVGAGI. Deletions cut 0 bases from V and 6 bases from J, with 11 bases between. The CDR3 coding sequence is TGTGCCAGCAGTTACTCGGGTGACATCGCCGGGGAGCTGTTTTTT. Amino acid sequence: CASSYSGDIAGELFF.

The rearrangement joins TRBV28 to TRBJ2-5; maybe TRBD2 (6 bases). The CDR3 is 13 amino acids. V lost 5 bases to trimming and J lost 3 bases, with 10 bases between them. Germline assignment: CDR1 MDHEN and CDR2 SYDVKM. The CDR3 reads CASSNGREETQYF. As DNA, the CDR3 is TGTGCCAGCAGTAACGGGAGAGAAGAGACCCAGTACTTC.

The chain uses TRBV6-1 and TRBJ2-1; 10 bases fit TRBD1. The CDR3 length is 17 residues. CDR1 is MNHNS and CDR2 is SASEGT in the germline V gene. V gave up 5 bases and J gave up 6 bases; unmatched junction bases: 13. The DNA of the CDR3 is TGTGCCAGCAGTCAAATAGCCGGGACAGGGGCCCGCAATGAGCAGTTCTTC. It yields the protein CASSQIAGTGARNEQFF.

DNA for the CDR3: TGTGCCAGCAGTTACGGGGGGCCTGGGGAAAAACTGTTTTTT. It specifies CASSYGGPGEKLFF. The V gene is TRBV6-5, the J gene TRBJ1-4; the D gene is possibly TRBD1 (6 bases). Between the trimmed V and J ends, which lost 2 bases and 8 bases, there was a span of 12 bases. Per the germline V gene, CDR1 is MNHEY and CDR2 is SVGAGI. The CDR3 has 14 amino acids.

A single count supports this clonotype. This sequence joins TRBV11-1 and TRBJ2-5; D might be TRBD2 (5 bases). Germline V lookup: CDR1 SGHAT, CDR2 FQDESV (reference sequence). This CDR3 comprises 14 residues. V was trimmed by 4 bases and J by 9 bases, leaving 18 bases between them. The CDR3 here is CASSSAATQGPQYF. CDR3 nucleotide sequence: TGTGCCAGCAGCTCAGCGGCTACACAAGGCCCCCAGTACTTC.

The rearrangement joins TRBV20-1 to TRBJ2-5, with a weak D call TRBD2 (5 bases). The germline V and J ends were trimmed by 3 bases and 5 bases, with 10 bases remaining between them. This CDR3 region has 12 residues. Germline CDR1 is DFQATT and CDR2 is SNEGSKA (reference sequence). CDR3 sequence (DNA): TGCAGTGCTAGGGGCAGGAGGGAGACCCAGTACTTC. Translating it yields CSARGRRETQYF.

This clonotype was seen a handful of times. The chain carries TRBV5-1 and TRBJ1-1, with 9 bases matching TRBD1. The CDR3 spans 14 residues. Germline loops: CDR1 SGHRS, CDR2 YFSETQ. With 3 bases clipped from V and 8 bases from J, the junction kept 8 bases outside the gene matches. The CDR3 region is CASSWTGTGNEAFF. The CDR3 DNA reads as TGCGCCAGCAGCTGGACCGGGACAGGGAACGAAGCTTTCTTT.

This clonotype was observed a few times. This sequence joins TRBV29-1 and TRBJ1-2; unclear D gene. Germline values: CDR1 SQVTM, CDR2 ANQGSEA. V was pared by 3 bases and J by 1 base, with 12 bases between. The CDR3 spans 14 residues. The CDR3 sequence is CSVDRVNLNYGYTF. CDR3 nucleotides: TGCAGCGTTGATAGAGTAAACCTTAACTATGGCTACACCTTC.

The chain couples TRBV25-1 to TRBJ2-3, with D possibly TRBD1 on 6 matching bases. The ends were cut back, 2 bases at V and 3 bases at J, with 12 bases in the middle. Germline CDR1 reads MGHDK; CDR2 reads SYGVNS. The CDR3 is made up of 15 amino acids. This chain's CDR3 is CASSEVTGRTDTQYF. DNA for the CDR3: TGTGCCAGCAGTGAAGTCACAGGGCGGACAGATACGCAGTATTTT. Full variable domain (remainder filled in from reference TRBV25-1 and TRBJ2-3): EADIYQTPRYLVIGTGKKITLECSQTMGHDKMYWYQQDPGMELHLIHYSYGVNSTEKGDLSSESTVSRIRTEHFPLTLESARPSHTSQYLCASSEVTGRTDTQYFGPGTRLTVL.